This TCR beta chain originates from a study of T cell responses to AZD1222 COVID-19 vaccine (dated by TCRdb to about 2021). For context, the study as a whole: TCR sequencing was performed for approximately 240 trial participants, of whom approximately 200 were given two doses of AZD1222 and about 25 were given two doses of MenACWY control vaccine. Trial participants were enrolled by age into 18-55, 56-69 and 70-plus year subgroups, with around 150, 28 and 57 TCR-sequenced participants respectively.

V drops 0 bases and J drops 2 bases, leaving 13 bases in between. The germline V gene specifies SGHRS as CDR1 and YFSETQ as CDR2. The CDR3 goes from the cysteine to the phenylalanine over 16 residues. Kept here is only the CDR3 DNA, which spans 48 bases and is read in frame from base 1. The time point label of this sample denotes: about 28 days (+/-7) after the second vaccine dose. AZD1222 recipients whose second dose came at about 4 weeks and those whose second dose came at about 12 weeks were combined into one group, since spike-specific TCR depth and breadth did not differ between the two schedules. Vaccinee samples were obtained from the UK trials COV001 and COV002, which included a single-blind randomized controlled phase 2/3 trial of AZD1222 (ChAdOx1 nCoV-19) in healthy adults. For TCRbeta chain sequencing, PBMC samples from trial participants were taken at day 0 and at day 28 after the second dose.

On this clone itself: Its antigen specificity is not known. Base qualities are not provided; no much larger clone lies one nucleotide away.

The CDR3 regions of human TCRbeta chains were subjected to immunosequencing. The published analysis was carried out like this. TCRs in the repertoires were compared against a reference library of SARS-CoV-2-specific TCRs that had been generated with the MIRA antigen-specificity platform. Breadth meant the fraction of unique TCRs that were SARS-CoV-2-associated, whereas depth meant the fraction of total T cells that were SARS-CoV-2-associated. Using the MIRA data, each spike-specific TCR was mapped to the spike region that the TCR reacts to and placed in a CD4 or CD8 class. Log10-transformed breadth and depth values were compared by one-way ANOVA with Sidak's multiple comparisons tests. Here the immuneACCESS table is served through TCRdb, limited to in-frame sequences with V and J called. Missing clones are a known gap in these copies; in checked studies unresolved V genes cover under half, and the rest lacks a known reason. The V and J calls and the clone size are those of that table, but D and trimming were determined from the DNA. For this sample the table gives about 81,000 clones, of which just over 90% were detected only once. The ten largest make up about 5.4% of the sample.

The paper as a whole reports these results and caveats: CD4 TCRs associated with the vaccine covered the entire spike protein, and the dominant responses were in regions 160-218 and 743-854. After two AZD1222 doses, both the breadth and the depth of spike-specific TCRs were significantly higher than at day 0 and than in MenACWY recipients. No day 14 peak-response samples were available, so repertoires were characterized only after the peak T cell response. Only a handful of AZD1222 recipients were SARS-CoV-2 seropositive at baseline, limiting conclusions about previously exposed vaccinees. Most participants were white British and females outnumbered males, and the authors suggested that clonal diversity may have been underestimated. The 56-69-year group was small, and its depth increase did not reach significance, likely because of low power. Reportedly, almost half of the unique spike-specific TCRs recognized epitopes lying outside the regions that are mutated in the B.1.351 and B.1.1.7 variants.

The TCR comes from an adult who received the AZD1222 COVID-19 vaccine. This chain is built from TRBV5-1 and TRBJ2-3; a tentative D match to TRBD2 spans 6 bases. This material consisted of peripheral blood, taken 28 days after the second AZD1222 dose. The DNA sequence reads TGCGCCAGCAGCTTGGTTAGCGGTGGATACACAGATACGCAGTATTTT. It translates as CASSLVSGGYTDTQYF.